A single sample gave rise to the 23 T cell receptor beta chains below, sequenced in a study of monozygotic twins with inflammatory bowel disease. With the 5' RACE reads reprocessed, TCRdb shows one record per CDR3 protein and no DNA. The repertoire table contains about 380,000 distinct CDR3 sequences. What was sequenced was blood. All receptors come from a human donor with ulcerative colitis or Crohn's disease, or a healthy co-twin of an affected twin (not recorded which).

The V call is TRBV28, the J call TRBJ1-2; the TRBD1 assignment by TCRdb is unverifiable without DNA. This CDR3 is built from 14 residues. Per germline, CDR1 MDHEN and CDR2 SYDVKM. This chain's CDR3 is CASSLRGLGYGYTF.

V gene TRBV29-1 combines with J gene TRBJ2-3; TCRdb selects TRBD2, and the lack of DNA leaves this call unchecked. The CDR3 covers 15 residues. Germline CDR1 SQVTM, CDR2 ANQGSEA. CDR3: CSVEGTSGSTDTQYF.

This chain joins TRBV12-5 and TRBJ2-7; without DNA, the TCRdb call of TRBD1 cannot be checked. Germline V gene lookup returns CDR1 LGHNT and CDR2 FRNRAP. The CDR3 contains 15 residues. CDR3 sequence: CASGSQTGGPYEQYF.

This sequence joins TRBV5-4 and TRBJ2-5. The CDR3 has 14 amino acids. Germline CDR1 is SGHNT and CDR2 is YYREEE (reference sequence). The CDR3 sequence is CASSLGSDQETQYF.

This chain uses TRBV20-1 with TRBJ1-6; TCRdb designates TRBD1, a call that cannot be tested without DNA. The germline V gene encodes CDR1 DFQATT and CDR2 SNEGSKA (reference sequence). The CDR3 spans 15 residues. CDR3 protein: CSAGSGQGINSPLHF.

The chain employs TRBV5-1 and TRBJ2-7; the TCRdb call, TRBD2, lacks DNA for checking. CDR3 length: 13 amino acids. Germline lookup yields CDR1 SGHRS and CDR2 YFSETQ. CDR3 protein: CASMGTSLYEQYF.

This chain uses TRBV7-2 with TRBJ2-7; TCRdb's D gene call, TRBD1, goes unchecked for lack of DNA. The CDR3 sequence is 19 residues long. Germline lookup yields CDR1 SGHTA and CDR2 FQGNSA. CDR3 sequence reads: CASSLSMGAPTHISYEQYF. Full variable domain (remainder filled in from reference TRBV7-2 and TRBJ2-7): GAGVSQSPSNKVTEKGKDVELRCDPISGHTALYWYRQSLGQGLEFLIYFQGNSAPDKSGLPSDRFSAERTGGSVSTLTIQRTQQEDSAVYLCASSLSMGAPTHISYEQYFGPGTRLTVT.

J is TRBJ1-2 and V is TRBV11-2. CDR1 and CDR2 from the germline V gene are SGHAT and FQNNGV. The CDR3 sequence is 13 residues long. Here the CDR3 reads CASSWGREDGYTF. The whole variable domain, filled in from reference TRBV11-2 and TRBJ1-2, reads EAGVAQSPRYKIIEKRQSVAFWCNPISGHATLYWYQQILGQGPKLLIQFQNNGVVDDSQLPKDRFSAERLKGVDSTLKIQPAKLEDSAVYLCASSWGREDGYTFGSGTRLTVV.

The chain couples TRBV5-1 to TRBJ2-5; there is no DNA to check the TCRdb D call of TRBD2. The germline gives CDR1 SGHRS, CDR2 YFSETQ. CDR3 length: 19 amino acids. CDR3 region: CASSLSFGRGSGGFETQYF.

The rearrangement links TRBV29-1 to TRBJ2-7. CDR3 size: 16 residues. Looked up from germline, CDR1 is SQVTM and CDR2 is ANQGSEA. The CDR3 is CSVDAGQLGRYYEQYF.

The CDR3 reads CASSTEEENTGELFF. The chain uses TRBV28 and TRBJ2-2; the D call of TRBD2 rests on TCRdb alone, since no DNA is present to check it. The germline V gene encodes CDR1 MDHEN and CDR2 SYDVKM. The CDR3 runs to 15 residues.

This sequence joins TRBV12-3 or TRBV12-4 and TRBJ2-2; TCRdb picks TRBD2, but there is no DNA to check that call. The CDR3 totals 19 residues. CDR3 sequence reads: CASSYPPAGGWKNTGELFF.

The genes are TRBV9 and TRBJ2-2; TCRdb reports TRBD1, a call that lacks DNA to check it against. CDR1 is SGDLS and CDR2 is YYNGEE in the germline V gene. The CDR3 totals 13 residues. CDR3 sequence reads: CASRETGAGELFF. Variable domain in full (rest from reference TRBV9 and TRBJ2-2): DSGVTQTPKHLITATGQRVTLRCSPRSGDLSVYWYQQSLDQGLQFLIQYYNGEERAKGNILERFSAQQFPDLHSELNLSSLELGDSALYFCASRETGAGELFFGEGSRLTVL.

V usage is TRBV28 and J usage is TRBJ2-3; without DNA, the TCRdb call of TRBD2 cannot be checked. CDR3 length equals 17 residues. The germline CDR1 and CDR2 sequences are MDHEN and SYDVKM. The CDR3: CASSSRTSGFEPDTQYF. The variable domain in full, with the rest retrieved from reference TRBV28 and TRBJ2-3, is DVKVTQSSRYLVKRTGEKVFLECVQDMDHENMFWYRQDPGLGLRLIYFSYDVKMKEKGDIPEGYSVSREKKERFSLILESASTNQTSMYLCASSSRTSGFEPDTQYFGPGTRLTVL.

This rearrangement joins TRBV6-1 to TRBJ2-7. This CDR3 contains 13 residues. Germline loops: CDR1 MNHNS, CDR2 SASEGT. Here the CDR3 reads CASRKGQSYEQYF.

The V call is TRBV7-3, the J call TRBJ2-2. Germline CDR1 is SGHTA and CDR2 is FQGTGA. This CDR3 has 16 amino acids. The CDR3 sequence is CASSSAGWLDTGELFF.

The rearrangement uses TRBV5-1 and TRBJ1-6; TCRdb's D call of TRBD1 is untestable without DNA. The CDR3 extends over 16 amino acids. Germline values: CDR1 SGHRS, CDR2 YFSETQ. CDR3: CASTSEPGYYNSPLHF.

The chain recombines TRBV5-1 with TRBJ2-3; lacking DNA, the TRBD1 call made by TCRdb goes unchecked. The CDR3 runs to 16 residues. Germline V gene sequence: CDR1 SGHRS, CDR2 YFSETQ. CDR3 amino acids: CASSLLSGGLTDTQYF.

This chain joins TRBV11-3 and TRBJ2-5; TCRdb names TRBD1, which stays unverified in the absence of DNA. Germline assignment: CDR1 SGHNT and CDR2 YENEEA. CDR3 length: 15 amino acids. Here the CDR3 reads CASSPRGQYQETQYF.

The rearrangement links TRBV20-1 to TRBJ2-7; lacking DNA, the TRBD1 call made by TCRdb goes unchecked. The CDR3 spans 11 residues. The germline V gene encodes CDR1 DFQATT and CDR2 SNEGSKA (reference sequence). The CDR3 spells CSATGTAEQYF.

The chain is built from TRBV4-2 and TRBJ2-2; with no DNA, the TCRdb D assignment of TRBD1 cannot be verified. Germline CDR1 and CDR2: LGHNA and YNFKEQ. The CDR3 runs to 15 residues. The chain's CDR3 is CASSQAPMNTGELFF.

The chain joins TRBV29-1 to TRBJ1-4; TCRdb indicates TRBD1, and absent DNA this call remains unverified. Germline loops: CDR1 SQVTM, CDR2 ANQGSEA. The CDR3 spans 11 residues. The chain's CDR3 is CSGGVGEKLFF.

This sequence joins TRBV11-3 and TRBJ2-2; TCRdb names TRBD2, which stays unverified in the absence of DNA. CDR3 size: 15 residues. CDR1 is SGHNT, CDR2 YENEEA, per germline. The CDR3 loop is CASRPGDWHTGELFF.